The source of this T cell receptor beta chain is a study of T cell changes during pregnancy in multiple sclerosis. This CDR3 is 13 amino acids long. Trimming shortened V by 2 bases and J by 2 bases, and 6 bases separated the two germline ends. Germline V gene sequence: CDR1 MGHRA, CDR2 YSYEKL. Sequencing was performed with immunoSEQ multiplex PCR; in TCRdb, only in-frame clones are kept and a portion is missing. The sample has around 42,000 clones; about 91% are singletons. The TCR was taken from a female donor with multiple sclerosis, enrolled in a pregnancy study. V and J are TRBV4-1 and TRBJ1-2; the D gene is possibly TRBD1 (5 bases). The sample here was CD4+ T cells from peripheral blood mononuclear cells, taken in the third trimester of pregnancy. CDR3: CASSQRGNYGYTF. The CDR3, as DNA: TGCGCCAGCAGCCAAAGGGGAAACTATGGCTACACCTTC.